This TCR beta chain originates from a study of post-analysis software for immune sequencing data. Study at large: The study covered relapsing-remitting, secondary progressive and progressive-relapsing courses of multiple sclerosis.

Findings and caveats of the study: Strong co-clustering by F measure linked samples that shared a preparation batch. In multiple sclerosis, normalized Chao1 diversity was significantly below that of controls. Comparison of patients with controls showed five TRBV segments more frequent in patients, TRBV5-6, TRBV5-1 and TRBV20-1 among them.

V was clipped by 6 bases and J by 1 base, with 17 bases between them. The germline V gene encodes CDR1 DFQATT and CDR2 SNEGSKA (reference sequence). CDR3 length: 15 residues. Concerning this clonotype itself: Its specificity is unknown.

Built from TCR beta cDNA, the libraries had unique molecular identifiers in them. With roughly 0.85 to 11 million T cells as the source, approximately 500,000 cDNA molecules resulted. TCRdb processed the PCR reads anew with MiXCR; each CDR3 protein has one entry. The table has about 400,000 distinct CDR3 sequences, approximately 38% seen once. V usage is TRBV20-1 and J usage is TRBJ2-3, with D tentatively TRBD1 (6 bases). The sequence was obtained from a girl between 10 and 17 years old with multiple sclerosis. Sample: blood. For the CDR3, the DNA is TGCAGTGCATCTGACGGGCGACAGGGCACAGATACGCAGTATTTT. Protein: CSASDGRQGTDTQYF.